The clone carrying this T cell receptor (beta chain) was detected once. In the authors' methods: From reference gene primer amplification, estimates of nucleated cell counts were derived. Sequenced by immunoSEQ multiplex PCR; TCRdb stores in-frame clones only, minus some. Clone size and V and J calls were adopted from that table, with D and trimming inferred from the DNA. The data show some 140,000 clones, more than 80% seen once. This sample was taken from a study of blood T cell repertoires in COVID-19. Whole-study context: Material from acute and convalescent COVID-19 was sourced from the United States, Italy and Spain. PBMCs, B-cell-depleted T cells, or T cells were the source of the cDNA or gDNA that made up the material.

V lost 6 bases and J lost 4; bases outside the gene matches: 12. Germline-derived CDR1 and CDR2 are MNHEY and SMNVEV (reference sequence). This CDR3 comprises 16 residues. The chain carries TRBV27 and TRBJ2-1; 7 nucleotides agree with TRBD1. The sample consisted of peripheral blood. This receptor was identified in a man aged 50-59 years with acute or convalescent COVID-19. Here the CDR3 reads CASSPGQWYAYNEQFF. As DNA, the CDR3 is TGTGCCAGCAGCCCGGGACAGTGGTACGCGTACAATGAGCAGTTCTTC.